The sequence of this T cell receptor (beta chain) was determined in a study of beta chain features in type 1 diabetes. Study-wide background: Examination of sorted cells across all samples involved about 99 million cells.

One heparinised draw, averaging around 120 mL, was taken per donor. Study-level results: In all four CD4+ subsets, TCRB CDR3 length was significantly, moderately reduced in type 1 diabetes. High TCR expression in some cells could lead to their over-representation in cDNA sequencing. Across patients, naive, central memory and Treg TCRB repertoires exhibited apparently greater similarity than was observed across healthy donors.

This clone was recorded a few times. No antigen is known for it. The sequenced template was cDNA made from the entire isolated RNA. Using immunoSEQ multiplex PCR, the repertoire was profiled, and TCRdb retains in-frame clones only, with some absent. This table holds more than 100,000 clones, roughly 10% found once. The TCR comes from a young man with type 1 diabetes. Sequencing was performed on central memory CD4+ T cells from blood.

The CDR3 DNA is TGTGCCAGCAGCTTGGGGACTAGGCAAGAGACCCAGTACTTC. This sequence encodes CASSLGTRQETQYF. The J gene is TRBJ2-5, the V gene TRBV5-4; 7 bases map to TRBD2. Germline lookup yields CDR1 SGHNT and CDR2 YYREEE (reference sequence). With 0 bases clipped from V and 2 bases from J, the junction kept 1 base outside the gene matches. The CDR3 totals 14 residues.